This is a list of T cell receptor beta chains from one sample in a study of OX40 agonist ivuxolimab in advanced cancers. Clones were read by immunoSEQ multiplex PCR, and TCRdb kept only the in-frame ones, dropping some. The data contain about 20,000 clones, about 65% of them singletons. Sequencing used CD4+ or CD8+ T cells sorted from blood, obtained in a trial of the OX40 agonist ivuxolimab. Source of these receptors: an adult with an advanced solid tumor such as melanoma, head and neck, liver or kidney cancer. CDR3s leave out the opening cysteine and the closing phenylalanine or tryptophan.

v_call cdr3_aa
TRBV5-6 ASSPGTADSYEQY
TRBV28 ASSTDRGHSIGEKLF
TRBV10-1 ASSLTRTATGELF
TRBV9 ASSVGHPNEQF
TRBV4-3 ASSQSHRGPGNTIY
TRBV6-8 ASSYPTGVGNQPQH
TRBV19 ASSMTGGPRPQH
TRBV5-6 ASSLGDSNYEQY
TRBV28 ASSRETEAF
TRBV6-5 ASSYPSNPQH
TRBV5-1 ASSWDKAYEQY
TRBV28 ASSPPGQKRLYGYT
TRBV25-1 ASSGRATRGLSYEQY
TRBV13 ASSSRGLGTGELF
TRBV5-6 ASTSPPGSGVDYEQY
TRBV6-5 ASRGLAEAYNEQF
TRBV4-1 ASSNKNRGAPQETQY
TRBV19 ASILTGYTEAF
TRBV7-3 ASSATSGGSDTQY
TRBV18 ASSPGTGELF
TRBV28 ASRCGTGCRLDSGRTLYEQY
TRBV6-5 ASSRMDPRKETQY
TRBV9 ASSVAGQGVSTGELF
TRBV11-1 ASSLDWSLYAF
TRBV4-1 ASSQTLAGGSYNEQF
TRBV11-3 ASSLDHSSGGYTGELF
TRBV6-5 ASSSSERVSYEQY
TRBV2 ASSDGGGVRPQH
TRBV19 ASSIGTGGGYEQY
TRBV28 ASRFSGLAGGHEQY
TRBV4-2 ASSQEAGGLAGPGNEQF
TRBV14 ASSQAGNEQF
TRBV5-1 ASSLGTGAGELF
TRBV27 ASSPGGRDRAF
TRBV11-2 ASSGTGTGIYEQY
TRBV4-2 ASSQDGNEQF
TRBV5-6 ASSPGTGSRPLH
TRBV7-9 ASSLTGNTEAF
TRBV7-2 ASSLTYLEQY
TRBV5-4 ASSPLEGPVGYT
TRBV28 ASSSLDPGGSQETQY
TRBV7-3 ASSLTLGENTGELF
TRBV6-1 ASRDSDISSYEQY
TRBV5-4 ASSKQQRGWSTDTQY
TRBV5-5 ASSLTGSNRELF
TRBV5-1 ASSLRPAGGYEQY
TRBV7-2 ASSSGVTNTGELF
TRBV11-2 ASSTPSAGSLEQY
TRBV4-1 ASSQETVGEKLF
TRBV6-1 ASRIGTSGTYEQY